The clone carrying this T cell receptor (beta chain) showed up just a few times. The antigen remains unidentified. Germline assignment: CDR1 MNHEY and CDR2 SVGEGT. The V gene end was trimmed by 6 bases and the J gene end by 6 bases; junction bases not matched to a gene: 8. The CDR3 covers 16 residues. Specified treatment: some 20 received Ad26.COV2.S at low or high dose, single or two shots; about 5 received placebo; per-sample allocation not given. Specimen acquisition occurred on day 63 following the initial vaccine or placebo injection. These data are taken from a study of Ad26.COV2.S vaccination and SARS-CoV-2 variants. The study's findings and limits: Responses of spike-specific T cells (both CD8+ and CD4+) reportedly showed substantial breadth after vaccination.

Profiled with immunoSEQ multiplex PCR; TCRdb holds only in-frame clones, not every one. The sample has hundreds of thousands of clones, around 82% seen once. This specimen consisted of peripheral blood, obtained in a trial of Ad26.COV2.S vaccine versus placebo. The sequence was collected from a person aged 18-65 years who received the Ad26.COV2.S COVID-19 vaccine or a placebo. The chain recombines TRBV6-2 or TRBV6-3 with TRBJ2-2, with 12 bases lining up with TRBD2. The DNA of the CDR3 is TGTGCCAGCAGCCCCTCTAGCGGGGGGGTTGCCGGGGAGCTGTTTTTT. The encoded protein is CASSPSSGGVAGELFF.